The clone carrying this T cell receptor beta chain was counted at least ten times. Antigen: not known. The sample comes from a study of T cells in Graves' hyperthyroidism and ophthalmopathy. Study-level findings and limits: The authors' 13 V-J model separated ophthalmopathy from stable hyperthyroidism.

The CDR3 contains 16 residues. V lost 0 bases to trimming and J lost 4 bases; unmatched junction nucleotides: 7. Germline V CDR1 and CDR2: SGHRS, YFSETQ. Patients aged 18 to 65 had newly diagnosed hyperthyroidism that had lasted under 2 months. Diagnosis rested on symptoms, serum thyroxine and TRAb, thyroid ultrasound, and orbital computed tomography. Amplified TCR beta CDR3 regions came from RNA transcripts. HTBI primers were used for first-round RT-PCR of the TCR CDR3. TCRdb redid the calling of the multiplex PCR reads with MiXCR, one entry per CDR3 protein. The profile shows 20,000 to 30,000 distinct CDR3 sequences, roughly 45% of them singletons.

The source material was blood. The chain employs TRBV5-1 and TRBJ1-1; 9 bases fit TRBD1. The clonotype originates from a woman aged 30 to 39 with Graves' hyperthyroidism. The DNA for the CDR3 is TGCGCCAGCAGCTTGGGACAGGGGGTTAAGAGCACTGAAGCTTTCTTT. Translating gives CASSLGQGVKSTEAFF.